The rows below give T cell receptor beta chains drawn from one sample of a study of blood T cell repertoires in COVID-19. The method was immunoSEQ multiplex PCR; TCRdb's version includes in-frame clones alone and lacks a portion of them. This table has approximately 260,000 clones, under 85% appearing once. The sequencing input was peripheral blood. The source is a woman in her 40s with active or convalescent COVID-19. CDR3s include the opening cysteine and the closing phenylalanine or tryptophan. The D gene is left open where the match is weak. Rows may omit the clone size; those that give it use once, few, many or a size class.

V,size,J,D,DNA,CDR3
TRBV7-2,once,TRBJ2-3,TRBD2,TGTGCCAGCAGCCCTGGGATAGCGGGTGGTGGTACGCAGTATTTT,CASSPGIAGGGTQYF
TRBV15,-,TRBJ1-1,-,TGTGCCACCAGCAGAGATAAGACCCGGACAGAAGCTTTCTTT,CATSRDKTRTEAFF
TRBV30,-,TRBJ1-1,-,TGTGCCTGGGGGGTGGGGGGCACTGAAGCTTTCTTT,CAWGVGGTEAFF
TRBV28,many,TRBJ2-7,TRBD1,TGTGCCGGGGGACAGGTCCCCTACGAGCAGTACTTC,CAGGQVPYEQYF
TRBV9,-,TRBJ1-2,TRBD1,TGTGCCAGCAGCGCCAGGGGACAGGGACCCACTAGCGGCTACACCTTC,CASSARGQGPTSGYTF
TRBV12-3/TRBV12-4,-,TRBJ1-1,TRBD1,TGTGCCAGCAGGTGGCAGGGGGCAACTGAAGCTTTCTTT,CASRWQGATEAFF
TRBV5-6,once,TRBJ2-7,-,TGTGCCAGCAGCTTGGGTGGGGCAGCCCTTTCCTACGAGCAGTACTTC,CASSLGGAALSYEQYF
TRBV7-3,-,TRBJ1-6,-,TGTGCCAGCAGCTCCCAGGGTAGGAATTCACCCCTCCACTTT,CASSSQGRNSPLHF
TRBV7-8,-,TRBJ1-5,-,TGTGCCAGCAGCTTAGGCGCGGGGGGAAATCAGCCCCAGCATTTT,CASSLGAGGNQPQHF
TRBV9,-,TRBJ1-6,TRBD1,TGTGCCAGCAGCGTAGGGGACAGGGGCGATTCACCCCTCCACTTT,CASSVGDRGDSPLHF
TRBV19,-,TRBJ1-1,TRBD1,TGTGCCAGTAGTGTCCAGGGGGCAGCGAACACTGAAGCTTTCTTT,CASSVQGAANTEAFF
TRBV5-1,-,TRBJ1-1,-,TGCGCCAGCAGCTTGGCCGGGACTGACGGTACTGAAGCTTTCTTT,CASSLAGTDGTEAFF
TRBV30,-,TRBJ1-2,TRBD1,TGTGCCTGGAGTGTACACCTTCTGGACAGGGCTAACTATGGCTACACCTTC,CAWSVHLLDRANYGYTF
TRBV10-2,-,TRBJ2-2,TRBD1,TGCGCCAGCAAAGGGGGCTCCGGGGAGCTGTTTTTT,CASKGGSGELFF
TRBV20-1,many,TRBJ1-2,-,TGCAGTGCCCGCTGGGTCCGAGCGCTCTTC,CSARWVRALF
TRBV3-1/TRBV3-2,few,TRBJ1-5,-,TGTGCCAGCACCAGCCAAGCCGGGGGACAGCCCCAGCATTTT,CASTSQAGGQPQHF
TRBV29-1,few,TRBJ1-2,TRBD1,TGCAGCGTTTCGGACAGGGGGCATGGCTACACCTTC,CSVSDRGHGYTF
TRBV7-8,few,TRBJ1-4,-,TGTGCCAGCAGCTCAGGGAATACTAATGAAAAACTGTTTTTT,CASSSGNTNEKLFF
TRBV18,few,TRBJ1-2,-,TGTGCCAGCTCACCGCCTCAGCGGGGGGCCTACACCTTC,CASSPPQRGAYTF
TRBV30,-,TRBJ1-5,-,TGTGCCTGGAGTGTACGAGGGTTCAATCAGCCCCAGCATTTT,CAWSVRGFNQPQHF
TRBV3-1/TRBV3-2,few,TRBJ2-1,-,TGTGCCAGCAGCCAGGAATTCGGAGGCAGCTCCTACAATGAGCAGTTCTTC,CASSQEFGGSSYNEQFF
TRBV19,-,TRBJ2-7,-,TGTGCCAGTAGTAGACGTGACAGCAGCTACGAGCAGTACTTC,CASSRRDSSYEQYF
TRBV28,-,TRBJ1-1,-,TGTGCCAGCAGTGCGGGGGGCTGGGGAACTGAAGCTTTCTTT,CASSAGGWGTEAFF
TRBV10-3,-,TRBJ2-5,-,TGTGCCATCAGTGAGTTAGCCGAGACCCAGTACTTC,CAISELAETQYF
TRBV7-2,-,TRBJ1-5,TRBD1,TGTGCCAGCAGCGAGGGACAGGTTAGCAATCAGCCCCAGCATTTT,CASSEGQVSNQPQHF
TRBV5-5,-,TRBJ1-5,-,TGTGCCAGCAGCTTGACGGGGGATAATCAGCCCCAGCATTTT,CASSLTGDNQPQHF
TRBV10-3,-,TRBJ2-1,TRBD2,TGTGCCATCAGCGGGACTAGCGGGGGGAATGAGCAGTTCTTC,CAISGTSGGNEQFF
TRBV27,-,TRBJ2-1,TRBD1,TGTGCCAGCAGTTTAAGGGCCTGGACAGGGGATGAGCAGTTCTTC,CASSLRAWTGDEQFF
TRBV24-1,-,TRBJ1-5,TRBD1,TGTGCCACCACCCCCAGTACGGACAGGCGAGGGAGCAATCAGCCCCAGCATTTT,CATTPSTDRRGSNQPQHF
TRBV6-5,-,TRBJ1-2,TRBD1,TGTGCCAGCAAGGGGACAGGGAGCTATGGCTACACCTTC,CASKGTGSYGYTF
TRBV30,-,TRBJ2-3,TRBD2,TGTGCCTGGACTAGCGGGGGGCCGGTAGGCACAGATACGCAGTATTTT,CAWTSGGPVGTDTQYF
TRBV11-2,few,TRBJ2-3,-,TGTGCCAGCAGCCTTACAGGGAGTACAGATACGCAGTATTTT,CASSLTGSTDTQYF
TRBV11-1,-,TRBJ1-1,-,TGTGCCAGCAGCCCCCAGGGAAAGACTGAAGCTTTCTTT,CASSPQGKTEAFF
TRBV28,-,TRBJ1-6,-,TGTGCCAGCAGTTCACGGGGACTAAGGGGGTCACCCCTCCACTTT,CASSSRGLRGSPLHF
TRBV29-1,-,TRBJ1-1,-,TGCAGCGTATTGACAGCTGAAGCTTTCTTT,CSVLTAEAFF
TRBV19,-,TRBJ2-3,TRBD1,TGTGCCAGTGGATCGACAGGGGGCATAGATACGCAGTATTTT,CASGSTGGIDTQYF
TRBV5-1,-,TRBJ2-2,-,TGCGCCAGCAGCGTCTCGGGGTCAGGAACCGGGGAGCTGTTTTTT,CASSVSGSGTGELFF